This T cell receptor beta chain was sequenced for a study of Ad26.COV2.S vaccination and SARS-CoV-2 variants (dated by TCRdb to about 2021). In terms of the full investigation: Donors in the vaccine arm were drawn from COV1001, a multicentre, randomized, double-blind, placebo-controlled phase I-IIa trial testing Ad26.COV2.S in healthy adults. Throughout the experiments and outcome assessment, investigators stayed blinded to trial group allocation. A total of 32 samples were included in the TCR-sequenced set, comprising approximately 20 Ad26.COV2.S vaccine recipients, 5 placebo recipients and 8 SARS-CoV-2 convalescent individuals. Participants in the trial were split at random into five groups of five each, receiving low-dose or high-dose Ad26.COV2.S once or twice, or else placebo on both occasions. TCRbeta repertoire sequencing served as the tool for gauging how specific and how broad the SARS-CoV-2-reactive T cell receptors were following Ad26.COV2.S vaccination. Dosing of Ad26.COV2.S was intramuscular, at either 5x10^10 or 1x10^11 viral particles, delivered as one shot or as two shots spaced 56 days apart.

TCRbeta CDR3 regions were sequenced with the immunoSEQ Assay. After extraction, genomic DNA underwent amplification by bias-controlled multiplex PCR, followed by high-throughput sequencing. The study's own analysis went as follows. To quantify the absolute abundance of each unique TCRbeta CDR3 region, sequences were collapsed and filtered. Usable DNA was measured by amplifying reference genes present in all nucleated cells, and TCRbeta template counts were normalized to that usable DNA to estimate T cell fraction. Repertoire TCRs were annotated as SARS-CoV-2-specific by exact matching of V gene, CDR3 amino acid sequence and J gene to a known reactive TCR set. The reference SARS-CoV-2 TCR set came from MIRA and was filtered for enrichment in COVID-19-positive ImmuneCODE repertoires, removing public or cross-reactive TCRs. Based on the MIRA antigens, annotated TCRs were further analysed at the level of specific ORF or position within ORF. Breadth was defined as the number of annotated unique rearrangements divided by the total number of unique productive rearrangements, and depth was defined as the summed frequency of the annotated unique rearrangements. Two-sided Wilcoxon rank-sum tests were used to compare TCR breadth between groups. Here the immuneACCESS table is served through TCRdb, limited to in-frame sequences with V and J called. Missing clones are a known gap in these copies; in checked studies unresolved V genes cover under half, and the rest lacks a known reason. For V, J and clone size, that table is used; D and trimming come from the DNA. The sample profile shows 350,000 to 600,000 clones; 89% of them were found once. The ten top clones hold 1.7% of the sample.

Details on this clone: Its specific antigen is unknown. No qualities accompany the bases; no much larger clone lies one base away.

Sample treatment or condition, as interpreted from the label and publication: roughly 19 received Ad26.COV2.S at low or high dose, single or two shots; about 5 received placebo; per-sample allocation not given. For vaccine and placebo recipients, repertoires were sequenced using samples collected on day 63 after the first injection. In Cohort 1b, more than 20 adults aged 18-55 years were enrolled at a single site in Boston, USA, between 29 July and 7 August 2020. Ad26.COV2.S was a replication-incompetent adenovirus type 26 vector expressing a prefusion-stabilized SARS-CoV-2 spike protein from the original Wuhan strain. On the study overall, not on this receptor specifically: Non-spike TCR breadth was comparable between vaccine and placebo recipients, consistent with the vaccine containing only spike. The study was not powered for comparison of responses between vaccine doses or regimens. According to the authors, total T cell responses may have been underestimated by the TCR breadth and depth analyses. Ad26.COV2.S recipients had higher spike-specific TCR breadth than placebo recipients (P = 0.0014). Substantial breadth of spike-specific CD8+ and CD4+ T cell responses was reported after vaccination.

Including the terminal cysteine and phenylalanine, the CDR3 comprises 15 residues. The entry retains the CDR3 DNA only, 45 bases that are in frame from base 1. Here V drops 5 bases and J drops 2 bases, and the junction holds 8 bases not matched to any gene. CDR1 and CDR2 are drawn from the germline V gene: MNHEY, SVGEGT. The input for sequencing was peripheral blood, taken in a trial of Ad26.COV2.S vaccine versus placebo. This receptor was taken from a person aged 18 to 65 who received the Ad26.COV2.S COVID-19 vaccine or a placebo. The chain was built from TRBV6-2 or TRBV6-3 and TRBJ2-7, and 8 junctional nucleotides match TRBD1. The sequenced DNA: TGTGCCAGCAGTCGACAGGGGTTGAGACCCTACGAGCAGTACTTC. Its protein is CASSRQGLRPYEQYF.